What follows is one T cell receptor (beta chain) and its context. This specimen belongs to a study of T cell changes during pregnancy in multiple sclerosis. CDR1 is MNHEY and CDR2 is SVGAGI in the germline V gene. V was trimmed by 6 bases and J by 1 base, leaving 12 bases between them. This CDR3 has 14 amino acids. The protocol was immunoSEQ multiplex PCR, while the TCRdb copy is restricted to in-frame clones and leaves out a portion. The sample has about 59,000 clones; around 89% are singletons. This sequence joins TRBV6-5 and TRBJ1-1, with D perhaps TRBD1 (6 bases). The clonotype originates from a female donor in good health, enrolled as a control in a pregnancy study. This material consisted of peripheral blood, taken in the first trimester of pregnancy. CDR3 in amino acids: CASRRTTGNTEAFF. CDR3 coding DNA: TGTGCCAGCAGACGGACGACAGGGAACACTGAAGCTTTCTTT.